Listed below are T cell receptor beta chains from one sample, sequenced in a study of blood T cell repertoires in COVID-19. Method: immunoSEQ multiplex PCR; TCRdb's copy keeps in-frame clones and lacks some. The data contain approximately 96,000 clones, roughly 95% of them singletons. Sequenced material: peripheral blood. These receptors came from a human donor with active COVID-19. The donor label of this sample is uncertain. CDR3s include the opening cysteine and the closing phenylalanine or tryptophan. The D gene is left open where the match is weak. Not every row has a clone size; where given, it reads once, few, many or a size class.

D	size	V	J	DNA	CDR3
TRBD1	.	TRBV2	TRBJ2-7	TGTGCCAGCCGGAGGGACAGGGGAAGCGAGCAGTACTTC	CASRRDRGSEQYF
.	once	TRBV6-2/TRBV6-3	TRBJ2-3	TGTGCCAGCAGTCTGAGAGCCCGAGATACGCAGTATTTT	CASSLRARDTQYF
.	.	TRBV7-9	TRBJ2-2	TGTGCCAGCAGCCGTAGCAATCCCCCGAACACCGGGGAGCTGTTTTTT	CASSRSNPPNTGELFF
.	.	TRBV5-1	TRBJ1-2	TGCGCCAGCAGCGGGGGGGACCTATTAGGCTACACCTTC	CASSGGDLLGYTF
.	.	TRBV19	TRBJ1-1	TGTGCCAGTAGCCCGACAGTGAACACTGAAGCTTTCTTT	CASSPTVNTEAFF
TRBD1	once	TRBV18	TRBJ1-1	TGTGCCAGCTCATCTGCTTTGGGACAGGGAGCTGAAGCTTTCTTT	CASSSALGQGAEAFF
.	.	TRBV3-1/TRBV3-2	TRBJ2-3	TGTGCCAGCAGCCAAGTCCAGAGCGCAGATACGCAGTATTTT	CASSQVQSADTQYF
TRBD2	few	TRBV27	TRBJ2-3	TGTGCCAGCAGTTTATCCTCGGCGGGGGTTAACACAGATACGCAGTATTTT	CASSLSSAGVNTDTQYF
TRBD1	.	TRBV28	TRBJ2-7	TGTGCCAGCAGGGGACAGGGTAGGGGCGAGCAGTACTTC	CASRGQGRGEQYF
.	.	TRBV6-5	TRBJ1-2	TGTGCCAGCAGTTACCGACAGAATCTTGGCTACACCTTC	CASSYRQNLGYTF
TRBD1	.	TRBV5-1	TRBJ1-6	TGCGCCAGCAGCTTGGTTGACAGGGGTTCTTCACCCCTCCACTTT	CASSLVDRGSSPLHF
.	.	TRBV7-6	TRBJ2-7	TGTGCCAGCAGCTTAGTTGAGGTGGCGACCTACGAGCAGTACTTC	CASSLVEVATYEQYF
.	.	TRBV4-1	TRBJ1-5	TGCGCCAGCAGCCAAGACGTCGGACAGACTCAGCCCCAGCATTTT	CASSQDVGQTQPQHF
TRBD1	.	TRBV2	TRBJ2-7	TGTGCCAGCGGAAGAGACAGGGACAAGTACGAGCAGTACTTC	CASGRDRDKYEQYF
TRBD2	.	TRBV7-2	TRBJ2-3	TGTGCCAGCAGCTTAGTAACTAGCGGGGGCACAGATACGCAGTATTTT	CASSLVTSGGTDTQYF
.	.	TRBV6-5	TRBJ2-7	TGTGCCAGCAGCGCCGAGAGGGTATCTTTCGAGCAGTACTTC	CASSAERVSFEQYF
.	.	TRBV11-1	TRBJ2-7	TGTGCCAGCAGCCGCTCCCCTGATGCGGGGGAGCAGTACTTC	CASSRSPDAGEQYF
TRBD2	.	TRBV7-2	TRBJ2-1	TGTGCCAGCAGCCGGACTAGCGGGAAGTATGAGCAGTTCTTC	CASSRTSGKYEQFF
TRBD1	.	TRBV25-1	TRBJ2-2	TGTGCCAGCCGCCGGGACAGGGGTAATACCGGGGAGCTGTTTTTT	CASRRDRGNTGELFF
.	.	TRBV7-2	TRBJ2-5	TGTGCCAGCAGCGGCGGTTCGGGAGAGACCCAGTACTTC	CASSGGSGETQYF
TRBD2	.	TRBV2	TRBJ2-5	TGTGCCAGCAAACTAGCGGCACAAGAGACCCAGTACTTC	CASKLAAQETQYF
.	.	TRBV11-3	TRBJ2-7	TGTGCCAGCAGCGTGGACAGAAGCTACGAGCAGTACTTC	CASSVDRSYEQYF
.	.	TRBV18	TRBJ1-5	TGTGCCAGCTCACCAACGACAGATGTTCAGCCCCAGCATTTT	CASSPTTDVQPQHF
.	.	TRBV10-3	TRBJ2-5	TGTGCCATCAGTGACTTGGAGACCCAGTACTTC	CAISDLETQYF
.	.	TRBV14	TRBJ1-1	TGTGCCAGCAGCCAAGTTCCGGTCCGACAGAACACTGAAGCTTTCTTT	CASSQVPVRQNTEAFF
TRBD1	.	TRBV6-4	TRBJ1-2	TGTGCAAGGGACCGGGACAGGGAGGATGGCTACACCTTC	CARDRDREDGYTF
TRBD1	.	TRBV11-2	TRBJ1-1	TGTGCCAGCAGCTTAGGAATGGGGGACAGGGAAGCTTTCTTT	CASSLGMGDREAFF
TRBD1	.	TRBV7-7	TRBJ2-1	TGTGCTAGCAGCCCGCCGGGACAGAGCTCCTACAATGAGCAGTTCTTC	CASSPPGQSSYNEQFF
.	.	TRBV19	TRBJ2-6	TGTGCCAGTAGCCCGACGGGGGAGGCTGGGGCCAACGTCCTGACTTTC	CASSPTGEAGANVLTF
.	.	TRBV7-9	TRBJ2-7	TGTGCCAGCAGACGCGGACAGATCTACGAGCAGTACTTC	CASRRGQIYEQYF
TRBD2	.	TRBV5-1	TRBJ2-3	TGCGCCAGCACGTTCGGCGGGAGAGTCACAGATACGCAGTATTTT	CASTFGGRVTDTQYF
TRBD2	.	TRBV13	TRBJ2-2	TGTGCCAGCAGTACCGCCCCCAAAGTGATTAGCGGGGGGGCGTCCGGGGAGCTGTTTTTT	CASSTAPKVISGGASGELFF
.	once	TRBV4-2	TRBJ2-3	TGTGCCAGCAGCCAAGGGTTTGGAGGGGGGGCGGTAGATACGCAGTATTTT	CASSQGFGGGAVDTQYF
.	.	TRBV15	TRBJ2-2	TGTGCCACATTGGCCAGGGATAACACCGGGGAGCTGTTTTTT	CATLARDNTGELFF
TRBD1	.	TRBV7-8	TRBJ1-3	TGTGCCAGCAGCCTCACGACGTTGACAGGGAGCTCTGGAAACACCATATATTTT	CASSLTTLTGSSGNTIYF
.	.	TRBV19	TRBJ2-1	TGTGCCAGTAGTATAGAACTTGAGCAGTTCTTC	CASSIELEQFF